This T cell receptor beta chain originates from a study of patients and donors after allogeneic stem cell transplantation. Germline CDR1 reads SGHRS; CDR2 reads YFSETQ. The CDR3 runs to 16 residues. The V and J ends lost 4 bases and 0 bases, in that order; junction bases with no gene match: 3. TCRdb ran MiXCR on the RT-PCR reads and lists one entry per CDR3 protein. Counted here are 98,000 or so distinct CDR3 sequences, approximately 35% occurring once; the ten biggest clones make up 27%. This clonotype showed up just a few times. Sequencing used blood, either unsorted or a sorted T cell fraction (not recorded which). The receptor comes from a human donor who was either an allogeneic HSCT recipient or a stem cell or donor lymphocyte infusion donor (not recorded which). It is not recorded whose cells these are; they may come from a transplant donor. The gene calls are TRBV5-1 and TRBJ2-3, with 12 bases fitting TRBD1. The CDR3 here is CASSLGQGASTDTQYF. CDR3 in DNA: TGCGCCAGCAGCCTGGGACAGGGGGCGAGCACAGATACGCAGTATTTT.